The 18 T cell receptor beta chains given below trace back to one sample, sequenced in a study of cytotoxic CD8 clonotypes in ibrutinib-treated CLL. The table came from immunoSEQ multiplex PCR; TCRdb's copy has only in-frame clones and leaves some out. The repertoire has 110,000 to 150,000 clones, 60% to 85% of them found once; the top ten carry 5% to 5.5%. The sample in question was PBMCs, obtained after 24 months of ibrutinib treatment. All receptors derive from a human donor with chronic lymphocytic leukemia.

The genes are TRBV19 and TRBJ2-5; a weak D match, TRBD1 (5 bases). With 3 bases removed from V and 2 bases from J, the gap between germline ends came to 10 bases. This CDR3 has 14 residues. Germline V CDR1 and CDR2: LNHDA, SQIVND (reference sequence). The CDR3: CASSMQGGQETQYF. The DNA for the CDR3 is TGTGCCAGTAGTATGCAGGGTGGTCAAGAGACCCAGTACTTC.

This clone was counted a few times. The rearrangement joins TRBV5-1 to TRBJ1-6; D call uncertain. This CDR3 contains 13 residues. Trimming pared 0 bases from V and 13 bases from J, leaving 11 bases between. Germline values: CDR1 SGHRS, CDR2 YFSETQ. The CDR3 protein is CASSLGGLGPLHF. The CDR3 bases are TGCGCCAGCAGCTTGGGTGGCCTGGGGCCCCTCCACTTT.

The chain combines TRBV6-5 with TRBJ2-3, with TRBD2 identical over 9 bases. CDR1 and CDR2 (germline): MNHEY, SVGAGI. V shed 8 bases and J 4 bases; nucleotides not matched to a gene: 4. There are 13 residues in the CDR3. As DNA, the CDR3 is TGTGCCAGCGGCGGGGGGGGATCAGATACGCAGTATTTT. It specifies CASGGGGSDTQYF.

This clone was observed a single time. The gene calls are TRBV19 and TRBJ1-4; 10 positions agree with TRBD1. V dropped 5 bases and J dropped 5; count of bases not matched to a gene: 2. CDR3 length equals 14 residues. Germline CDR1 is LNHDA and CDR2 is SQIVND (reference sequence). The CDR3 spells CASSPGQGNEKLFF. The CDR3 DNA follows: TGTGCCAGTAGTCCGGGACAGGGGAATGAAAAACTGTTTTTT. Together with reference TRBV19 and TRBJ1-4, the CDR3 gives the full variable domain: DGGITQSPKYLFRKEGQNVTLSCEQNLNHDAMYWYRQDPGQGLRLIYYSQIVNDFQKGDIAEGYSVSREKKESFPLTVTSAQKNPTAFYLCASSPGQGNEKLFFGSGTQLSVL.

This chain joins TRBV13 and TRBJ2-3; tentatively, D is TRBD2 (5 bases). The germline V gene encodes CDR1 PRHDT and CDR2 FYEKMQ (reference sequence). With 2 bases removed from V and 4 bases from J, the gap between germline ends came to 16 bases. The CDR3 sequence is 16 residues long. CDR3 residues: CASSLRMGVWADTQYF. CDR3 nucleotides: TGTGCCAGCAGCTTAAGGATGGGAGTCTGGGCAGATACGCAGTATTTT.

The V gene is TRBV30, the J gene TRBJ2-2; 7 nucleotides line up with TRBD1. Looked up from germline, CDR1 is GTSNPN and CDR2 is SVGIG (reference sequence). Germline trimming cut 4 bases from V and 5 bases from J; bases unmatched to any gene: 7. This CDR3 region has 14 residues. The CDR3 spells CAWNGQVGTGELFF. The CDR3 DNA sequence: TGTGCCTGGAATGGACAGGTGGGGACCGGGGAGCTGTTTTTT.

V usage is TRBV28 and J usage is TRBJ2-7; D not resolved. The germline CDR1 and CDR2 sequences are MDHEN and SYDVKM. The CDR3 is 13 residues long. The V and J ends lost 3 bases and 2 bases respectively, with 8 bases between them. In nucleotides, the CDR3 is TGTGCCAGCAGTTTGGGCAGCCCCTACGAGCAGTACTTC. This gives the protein CASSLGSPYEQYF. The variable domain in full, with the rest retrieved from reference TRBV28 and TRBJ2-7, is DVKVTQSSRYLVKRTGEKVFLECVQDMDHENMFWYRQDPGLGLRLIYFSYDVKMKEKGDIPEGYSVSREKKERFSLILESASTNQTSMYLCASSLGSPYEQYFGPGTRLTVT.

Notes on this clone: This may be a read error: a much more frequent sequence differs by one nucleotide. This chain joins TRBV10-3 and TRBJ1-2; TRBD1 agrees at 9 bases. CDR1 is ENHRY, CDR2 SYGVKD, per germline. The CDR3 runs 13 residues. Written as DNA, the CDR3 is TGTACCATCAGGGGGGACAGGGCCTTTGGCTACACCTTC. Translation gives CTIRGDRAFGYTF.

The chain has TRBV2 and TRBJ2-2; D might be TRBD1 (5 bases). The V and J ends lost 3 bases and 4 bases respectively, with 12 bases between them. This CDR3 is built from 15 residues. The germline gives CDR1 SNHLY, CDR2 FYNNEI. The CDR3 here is CASSEWQGGTGELFF. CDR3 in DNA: TGTGCCAGCAGTGAGTGGCAGGGTGGCACCGGGGAGCTGTTTTTT.

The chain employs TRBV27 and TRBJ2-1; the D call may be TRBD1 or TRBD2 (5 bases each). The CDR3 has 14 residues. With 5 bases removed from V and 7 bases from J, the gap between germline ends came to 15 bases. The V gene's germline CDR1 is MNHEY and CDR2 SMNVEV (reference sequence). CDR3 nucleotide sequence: TGTGCCAGCAGTCCCCCGGGGCCGGGTAATGAGCAGTTCTTC. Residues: CASSPPGPGNEQFF.

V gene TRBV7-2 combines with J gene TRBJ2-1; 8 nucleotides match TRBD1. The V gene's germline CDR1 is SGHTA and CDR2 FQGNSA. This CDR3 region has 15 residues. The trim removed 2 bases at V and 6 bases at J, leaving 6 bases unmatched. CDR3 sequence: CASSLRTGWANEQFF. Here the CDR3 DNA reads TGTGCCAGCAGCTTACGGACAGGGTGGGCCAATGAGCAGTTCTTC.

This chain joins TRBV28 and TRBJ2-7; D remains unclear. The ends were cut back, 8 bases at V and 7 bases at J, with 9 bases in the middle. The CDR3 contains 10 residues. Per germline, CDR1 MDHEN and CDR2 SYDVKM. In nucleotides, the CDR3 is TGTGCCAGCGGGCCCTTGGAGCAGTACTTC. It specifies CASGPLEQYF.

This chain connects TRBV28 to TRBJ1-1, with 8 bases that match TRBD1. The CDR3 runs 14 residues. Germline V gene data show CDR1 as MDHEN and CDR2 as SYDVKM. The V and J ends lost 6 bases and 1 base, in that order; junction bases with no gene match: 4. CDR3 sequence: CASSPGGKNTEAFF. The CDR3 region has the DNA TGTGCCAGCAGCCCAGGGGGCAAGAACACTGAAGCTTTCTTT. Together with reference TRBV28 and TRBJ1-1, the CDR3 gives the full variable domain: DVKVTQSSRYLVKRTGEKVFLECVQDMDHENMFWYRQDPGLGLRLIYFSYDVKMKEKGDIPEGYSVSREKKERFSLILESASTNQTSMYLCASSPGGKNTEAFFGQGTRLTVV.

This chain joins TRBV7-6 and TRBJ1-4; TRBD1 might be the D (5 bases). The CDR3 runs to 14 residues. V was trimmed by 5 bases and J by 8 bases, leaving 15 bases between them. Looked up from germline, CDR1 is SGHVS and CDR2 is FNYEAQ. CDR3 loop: CASSPGGTGEKLFF. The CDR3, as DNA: TGTGCCAGCAGCCCTGGGGGGACGGGGGAAAAACTGTTTTTT.

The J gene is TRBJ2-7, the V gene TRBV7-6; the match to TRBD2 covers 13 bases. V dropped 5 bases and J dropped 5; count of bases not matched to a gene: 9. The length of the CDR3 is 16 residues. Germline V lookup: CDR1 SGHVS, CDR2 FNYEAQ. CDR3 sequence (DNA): TGTGCCAGCAGCCCCCGCCCGACTAGCGGGAGGAACGAGCAGTACTTC. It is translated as CASSPRPTSGRNEQYF.

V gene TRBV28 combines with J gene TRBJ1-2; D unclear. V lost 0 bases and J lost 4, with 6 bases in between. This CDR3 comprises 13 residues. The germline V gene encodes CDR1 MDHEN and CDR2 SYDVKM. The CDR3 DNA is TGTGCCAGCAGTTTATGGGCAATCTATGGCTACACCTTC. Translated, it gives CASSLWAIYGYTF.

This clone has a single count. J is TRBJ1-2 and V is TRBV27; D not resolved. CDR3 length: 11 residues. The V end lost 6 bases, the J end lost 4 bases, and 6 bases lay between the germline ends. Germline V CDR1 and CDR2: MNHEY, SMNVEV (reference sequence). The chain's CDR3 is CASSPTYGYTF. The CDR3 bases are TGTGCCAGCAGCCCAACCTATGGCTACACCTTC.

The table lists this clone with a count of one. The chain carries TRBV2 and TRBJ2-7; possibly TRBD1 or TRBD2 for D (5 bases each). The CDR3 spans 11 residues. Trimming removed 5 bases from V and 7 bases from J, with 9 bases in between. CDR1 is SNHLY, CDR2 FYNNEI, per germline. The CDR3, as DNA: TGTGCCAGCAGTCCTTGGGGGGAGCAGTACTTC. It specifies CASSPWGEQYF.